This TCR beta chain is drawn from a study of PD-1 blockade in classical Hodgkin lymphoma. Study context: Nivolumab dosing for patients was 3 mg/kg, administered intravenously every 2 weeks. Whole-study findings and limits: In CD4+ cells, TCR diversity went up significantly by C4D1, but in CD8+ cells it did not. The repertoire differences lack a defined cause, possibly disease activity or prior therapy. Newly diagnosed patients reportedly trailed healthy donors in baseline TCR diversity.

Libraries were prepared by immunoSEQ multiplex PCR; TCRdb keeps only in-frame clonotypes and omits some of them. The table lists around 13,000 clones, about 81% of them singletons. CDR1 SGHTA and CDR2 FQGTGA come from the germline V gene. Deletions cut 1 base from V and 6 bases from J, with 9 bases between. This CDR3 is built from 13 residues. With regard to this clone: Antigen: not known.

Each patient experienced a relapse that followed autologous stem cell transplantation, and brentuximab vedotin exposure varied. The specimen comprised peripheral blood mononuclear cells (PBMCs), sampled at baseline. The sequence was obtained from a human donor with classical Hodgkin lymphoma. The rearrangement uses TRBV7-3 and TRBJ1-1; D possibly corresponds to TRBD1 (5 bases). The CDR3 DNA reads as TGTGCCAGCAGCTTAATGAGGGGCTCTGAAGCTTTCTTT. Residues: CASSLMRGSEAFF.